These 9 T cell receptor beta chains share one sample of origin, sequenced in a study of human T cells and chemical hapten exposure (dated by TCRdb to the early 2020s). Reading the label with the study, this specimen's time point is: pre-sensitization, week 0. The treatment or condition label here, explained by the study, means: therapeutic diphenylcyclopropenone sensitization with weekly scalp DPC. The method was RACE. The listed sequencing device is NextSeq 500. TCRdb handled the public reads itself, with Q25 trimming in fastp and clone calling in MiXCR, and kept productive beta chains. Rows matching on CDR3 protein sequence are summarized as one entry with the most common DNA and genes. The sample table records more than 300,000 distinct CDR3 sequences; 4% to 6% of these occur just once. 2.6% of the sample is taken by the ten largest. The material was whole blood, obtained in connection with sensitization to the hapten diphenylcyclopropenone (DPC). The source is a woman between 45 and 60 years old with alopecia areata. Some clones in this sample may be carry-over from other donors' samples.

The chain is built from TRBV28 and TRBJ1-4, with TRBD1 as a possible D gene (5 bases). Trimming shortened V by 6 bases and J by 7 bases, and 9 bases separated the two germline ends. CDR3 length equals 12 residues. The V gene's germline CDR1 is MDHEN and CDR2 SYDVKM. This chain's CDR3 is CASRDSPEKLFF. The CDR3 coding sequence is TGTGCCAGCAGAGACAGCCCTGAAAAACTGTTTTTT.

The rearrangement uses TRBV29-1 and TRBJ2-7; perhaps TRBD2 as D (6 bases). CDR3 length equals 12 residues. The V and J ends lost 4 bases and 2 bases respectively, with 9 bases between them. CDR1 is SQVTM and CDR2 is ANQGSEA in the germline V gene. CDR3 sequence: CSVGGLPYEQYF. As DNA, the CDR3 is TGCAGCGTTGGGGGACTGCCCTACGAGCAGTACTTC.

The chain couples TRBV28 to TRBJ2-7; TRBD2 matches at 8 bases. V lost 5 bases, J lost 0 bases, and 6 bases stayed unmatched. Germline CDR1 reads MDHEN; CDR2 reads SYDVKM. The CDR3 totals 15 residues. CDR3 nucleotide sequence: TGTGCCAGCAGTGGGCGGGGGGCTGGCTCCTACGAGCAGTACTTC. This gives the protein CASSGRGAGSYEQYF.

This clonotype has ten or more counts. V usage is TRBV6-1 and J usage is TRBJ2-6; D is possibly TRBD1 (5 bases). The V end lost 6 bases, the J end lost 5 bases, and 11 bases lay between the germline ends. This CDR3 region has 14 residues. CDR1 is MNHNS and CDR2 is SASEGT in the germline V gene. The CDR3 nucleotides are TGTGCCAGCAGGACAGTTCCAAGGGCCAACGTCCTGACTTTC. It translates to CASRTVPRANVLTF.

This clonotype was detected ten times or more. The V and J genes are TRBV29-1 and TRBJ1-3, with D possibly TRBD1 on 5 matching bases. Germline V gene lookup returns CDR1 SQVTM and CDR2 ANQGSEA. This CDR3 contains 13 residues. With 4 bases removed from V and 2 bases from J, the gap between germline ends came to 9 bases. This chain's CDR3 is CSVVRGAGNTIYF. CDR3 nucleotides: TGCAGCGTTGTAAGGGGCGCTGGAAACACCATATATTTT.

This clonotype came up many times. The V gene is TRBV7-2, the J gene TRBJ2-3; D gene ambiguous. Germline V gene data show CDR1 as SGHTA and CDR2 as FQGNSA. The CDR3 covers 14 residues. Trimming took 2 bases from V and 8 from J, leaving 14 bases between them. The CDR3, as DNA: TGTGCCAGCAGCTTAAGCCGGACCCCAGGTACGCAGTATTTT. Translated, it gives CASSLSRTPGTQYF.

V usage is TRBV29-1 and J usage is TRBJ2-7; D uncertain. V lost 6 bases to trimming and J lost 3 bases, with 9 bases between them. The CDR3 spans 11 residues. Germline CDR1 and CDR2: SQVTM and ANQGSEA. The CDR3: CSVKVNYEQYF. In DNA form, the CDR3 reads TGCAGCGTCAAGGTCAACTACGAGCAGTACTTC.

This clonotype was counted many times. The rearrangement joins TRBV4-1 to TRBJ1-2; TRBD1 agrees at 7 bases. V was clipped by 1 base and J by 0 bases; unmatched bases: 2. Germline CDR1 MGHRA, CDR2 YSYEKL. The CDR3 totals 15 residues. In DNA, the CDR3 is TGCGCCAGCAGCCAAGCAACAGGGGCTAACTATGGCTACACCTTC. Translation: CASSQATGANYGYTF.

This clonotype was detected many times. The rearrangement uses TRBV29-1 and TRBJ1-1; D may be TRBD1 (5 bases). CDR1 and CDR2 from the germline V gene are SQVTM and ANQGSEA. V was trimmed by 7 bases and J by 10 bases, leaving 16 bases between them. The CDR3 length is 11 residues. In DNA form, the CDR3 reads TGCAGCGCTGAGAGAGGGGAAGGAGCTTTCTTT. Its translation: CSAERGEGAFF.